This is a list of T cell receptor beta chains from one sample in a study of blood T cell repertoires in COVID-19. Produced via immunoSEQ multiplex PCR; TCRdb's table is partial and in-frame only. This table holds about 260,000 clones, about 87% found once. The sample comprised PBMCs or T cells enriched from blood (not recorded which). The receptors come from a woman in her thirties or forties who had been exposed to COVID-19. The CDR3 runs from the conserved cysteine through the conserved F or W. D genes are given only for firm matches.

V	D	J	length	CDR3	DNA
TRBV27	TRBD2	TRBJ2-1	15	CASSLWTSGRGEQFF	TGTGCCAGCAGTTTATGGACTAGCGGGAGAGGGGAGCAGTTCTTC
TRBV5-4	TRBD2	TRBJ2-1	18	CASNTPVGGGLGSTEQFF	TGTGCCAGCAATACACCTGTTGGAGGTGGACTAGGCTCTACTGAGCAGTTCTTC
TRBV28	TRBD2	TRBJ2-3	17	CASNSPSGTRSADTQYF	TGTGCCAGCAACTCCCCTAGCGGAACCCGGAGCGCAGATACGCAGTATTTT
TRBV15	NA	TRBJ2-3	15	CATSRADKSTDTQYF	TGTGCCACCAGCAGAGCAGATAAGAGCACAGATACGCAGTATTTT
TRBV6-2/TRBV6-3	TRBD2	TRBJ2-2	17	CASSRPGLAPNTGELFF	TGTGCCAGCAGTCGGCCGGGACTAGCTCCGAACACCGGGGAGCTGTTTTTT
TRBV27	NA	TRBJ1-2	12	CASRGGSYGYTF	TGTGCCAGCAGAGGGGGTTCCTATGGCTACACCTTC
TRBV5-5	NA	TRBJ1-4	15	CASSSSWATNEKLFF	TGTGCCAGCAGCTCGTCATGGGCGACTAATGAAAAACTGTTTTTT
TRBV9	NA	TRBJ2-2	16	CASSVGGPTNTGELFF	TGTGCCAGCAGCGTCGGGGGACCAACGAACACCGGGGAGCTGTTTTTT
TRBV19	TRBD1	TRBJ1-2	14	CASTTGQGNYGYTF	TGTGCCAGTACCACAGGACAGGGGAACTATGGCTACACCTTC
TRBV2	TRBD1	TRBJ2-5	14	CASLPTGRLETQYF	TGTGCCAGCCTTCCGACAGGGCGGTTGGAGACCCAGTACTTC
TRBV29-1	NA	TRBJ1-1	13	CSVCRDIDLEAFF	TGCAGCGTTTGTCGTGACATAGACCTTGAAGCTTTCTTT